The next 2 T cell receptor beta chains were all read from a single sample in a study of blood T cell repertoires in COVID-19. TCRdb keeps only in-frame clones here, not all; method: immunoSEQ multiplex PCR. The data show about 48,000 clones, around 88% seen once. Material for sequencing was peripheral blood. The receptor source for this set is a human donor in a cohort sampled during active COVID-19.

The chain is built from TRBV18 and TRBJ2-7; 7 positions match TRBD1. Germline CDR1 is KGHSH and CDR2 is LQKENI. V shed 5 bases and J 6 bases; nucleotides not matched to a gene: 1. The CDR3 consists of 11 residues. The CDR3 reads CASSSGGEQYF. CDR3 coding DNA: TGTGCCAGCTCATCAGGGGGCGAGCAGTACTTC.

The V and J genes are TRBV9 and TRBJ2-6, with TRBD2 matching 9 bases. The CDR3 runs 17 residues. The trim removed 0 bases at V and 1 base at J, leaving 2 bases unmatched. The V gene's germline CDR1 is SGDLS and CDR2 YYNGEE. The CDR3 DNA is TGTGCCAGCAGCGTAGATAGCGGGGGATCTGGGGCCAACGTCCTGACTTTC. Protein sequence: CASSVDSGGSGANVLTF.